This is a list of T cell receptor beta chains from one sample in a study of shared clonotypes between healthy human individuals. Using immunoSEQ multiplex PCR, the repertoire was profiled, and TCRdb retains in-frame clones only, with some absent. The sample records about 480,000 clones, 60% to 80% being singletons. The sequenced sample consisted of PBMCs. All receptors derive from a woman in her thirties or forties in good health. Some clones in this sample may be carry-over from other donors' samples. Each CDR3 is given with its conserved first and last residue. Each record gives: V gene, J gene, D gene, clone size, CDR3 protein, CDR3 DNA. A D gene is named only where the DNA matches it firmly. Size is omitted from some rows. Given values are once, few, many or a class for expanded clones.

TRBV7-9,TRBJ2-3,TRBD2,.,CASSLGLAMGTDTQYF,TGTGCCAGCAGCTTAGGACTAGCGATGGGCACAGATACGCAGTATTTT
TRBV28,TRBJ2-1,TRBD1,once,CASSPIGTGSNEQFF,TGTGCCAGCAGTCCAATAGGGACAGGGTCCAATGAGCAGTTCTTC
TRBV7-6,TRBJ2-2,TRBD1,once,CASSPLTGYTGELFF,TGTGCCAGCAGCCCCTTGACAGGGTACACCGGGGAGCTGTTTTTT
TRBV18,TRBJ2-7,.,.,CASSPPSPYEQYF,TGTGCCAGCTCACCACCAAGCCCCTACGAGCAGTACTTC
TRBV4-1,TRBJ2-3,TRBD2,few,CASSPRGKLAGAFTQYF,TGCGCCAGCAGCCCTCGGGGAAAACTAGCGGGAGCGTTTACGCAGTATTTT
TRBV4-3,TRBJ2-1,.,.,CASSHPGADTYNEQFF,TGCGCCAGCAGCCATCCGGGCGCGGATACCTACAATGAGCAGTTCTTC
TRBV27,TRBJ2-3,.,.,CASSQDISLSGLGTDTQYF,TGTGCCAGCAGTCAAGATATATCCCTCTCCGGGTTGGGCACAGATACGCAGTATTTT
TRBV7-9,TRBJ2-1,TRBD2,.,CASSLRTSGHNEQFF,TGTGCCAGCAGCCTACGGACTAGCGGACACAATGAGCAGTTCTTC
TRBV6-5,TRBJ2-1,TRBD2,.,CASSRLAGGYNEQFF,TGTGCCAGCAGTCGACTAGCGGGAGGGTACAATGAGCAGTTCTTC
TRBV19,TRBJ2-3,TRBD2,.,CASSIMTSTRRTDTQYF,TGTGCCAGTAGTATAATGACTAGCACGCGCCGCACAGATACGCAGTATTTT
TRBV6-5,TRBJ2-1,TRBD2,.,CASSYPRLAGRNEQFF,TGTGCCAGCAGTTACCCCAGACTAGCGGGACGGAATGAGCAGTTCTTC
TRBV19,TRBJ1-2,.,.,CASSRSPAYGYTF,TGTGCCAGTAGTCGCAGTCCTGCCTATGGCTACACCTTC
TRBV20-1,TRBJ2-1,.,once,CSASGDNEQFF,TGCAGTGCTAGCGGGGACAATGAGCAGTTCTTC
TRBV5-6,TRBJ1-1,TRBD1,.,CASSLVDRRNTEAFF,TGTGCCAGCAGCTTGGTGGACAGGCGGAACACTGAAGCTTTCTTT
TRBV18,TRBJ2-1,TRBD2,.,CASSPLAGPYNEQFF,TGTGCCAGCTCACCTTTAGCGGGACCCTACAATGAGCAGTTCTTC
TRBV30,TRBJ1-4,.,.,CAWGVTNEKLFF,TGTGCCTGGGGCGTAACTAATGAAAAACTGTTTTTT
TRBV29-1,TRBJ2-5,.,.,CSADGQRETQYF,TGCAGCGCCGACGGGCAGAGGGAGACCCAGTACTTC
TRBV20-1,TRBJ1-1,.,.,CSAPAIVRAFF,TGCAGTGCGCCCGCTATCGTTCGGGCTTTCTTT
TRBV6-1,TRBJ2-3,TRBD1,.,CASRTGPGADTQYF,TGTGCCAGCCGGACAGGGCCTGGCGCAGATACGCAGTATTTT
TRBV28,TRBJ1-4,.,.,CASSSPAVAFF,TGTGCCAGCAGTTCCCCCGCCGTTGCCTTTTTT
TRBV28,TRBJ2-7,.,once,CASSLWGSAGEQYF,TGTGCCAGCAGTTTGTGGGGAAGTGCGGGCGAGCAGTACTTC
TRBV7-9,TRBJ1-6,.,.,CASSQTTGDNSPLHF,TGTGCCAGCAGCCAGACGACAGGTGATAATTCACCCCTCCACTTT
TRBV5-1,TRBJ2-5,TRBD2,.,CASSLTASGTQETQYF,TGCGCCAGCAGCTTGACGGCTAGCGGGACCCAAGAGACCCAGTACTTC
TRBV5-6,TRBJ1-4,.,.,CASSLFGGPREKLFF,TGTGCCAGCAGCTTGTTTGGGGGGCCTCGGGAAAAACTGTTTTTT
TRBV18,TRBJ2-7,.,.,CASSPGDGTYEQYF,TGTGCCAGCTCACCTGGGGACGGTACCTACGAGCAGTACTTC
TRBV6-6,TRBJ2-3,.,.,CASSFLRPLSTDTQYF,TGTGCCAGCAGCTTTTTGCGACCACTTAGCACAGATACGCAGTATTTT
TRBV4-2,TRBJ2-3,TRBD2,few,CASSQGGGPDTQYF,TGTGCCAGCAGCCAAGGGGGGGGACCAGATACGCAGTATTTT
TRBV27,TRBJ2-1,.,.,CASSFDRYNEQFF,TGTGCCAGCAGTTTCGACAGATACAATGAGCAGTTCTTC
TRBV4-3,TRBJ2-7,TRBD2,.,CASSRDREPGGGYEQYF,TGCGCCAGCAGCCGAGACAGAGAACCGGGAGGGGGGTACGAGCAGTACTTC
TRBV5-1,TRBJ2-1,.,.,CASSLGQGPYNEQFF,TGCGCCAGCAGCTTGGGGCAGGGGCCCTACAATGAGCAGTTCTTC
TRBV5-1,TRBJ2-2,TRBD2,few,CASSPTSVNTGELFF,TGCGCCAGCAGCCCGACTAGCGTGAACACCGGGGAGCTGTTTTTT
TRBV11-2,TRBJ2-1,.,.,CASPLQRGQRGGYNEQFF,TGTGCCAGCCCTTTACAGAGGGGGCAGCGGGGCGGATACAATGAGCAGTTCTTC
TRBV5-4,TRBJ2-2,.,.,CASSHRLTRGTGELFF,TGTGCCAGCAGTCACCGACTGACGCGAGGCACCGGGGAGCTGTTTTTT
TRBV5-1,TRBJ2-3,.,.,CASSPGYSTDTQYF,TGCGCCAGCAGTCCAGGATATAGCACAGATACGCAGTATTTT
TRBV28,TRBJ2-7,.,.,CASSIPGRYEQYF,TGTGCCAGCAGTATCCCCGGACGGTACGAGCAGTACTTC
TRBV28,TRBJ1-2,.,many,CASSRPGTTGAHYGYTF,TGTGCCAGCAGTCGCCCCGGGACGACAGGTGCCCACTATGGCTACACCTTC
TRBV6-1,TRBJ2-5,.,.,CASSEDSGSQETQYF,TGTGCCAGCAGTGAAGATTCTGGCAGCCAAGAGACCCAGTACTTC
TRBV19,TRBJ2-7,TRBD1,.,CASSISTGYSYEQYF,TGTGCCAGTAGTATCTCGACAGGGTACTCCTACGAGCAGTACTTC
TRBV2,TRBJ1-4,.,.,CASSEARLANEKLFF,TGTGCCAGCAGTGAAGCTCGGTTGGCAAACGAAAAACTGTTTTTT
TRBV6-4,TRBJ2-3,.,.,CASSLYRGSTDTQYF,TGTGCCAGCAGTCTGTACCGCGGGAGCACAGATACGCAGTATTTT
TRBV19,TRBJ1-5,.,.,CASSIDQSQPQHF,TGTGCCAGTAGTATAGATCAGTCGCAGCCCCAGCATTTT
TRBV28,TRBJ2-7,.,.,CASSGIYEQYF,TGTGCCAGCAGCGGCATCTACGAGCAGTACTTC
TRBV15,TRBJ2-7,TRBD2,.,CATSPRGGSYEQYF,TGTGCCACCAGCCCGCGGGGGGGCTCCTACGAGCAGTACTTC
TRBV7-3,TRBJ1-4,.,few,CASSLPAGDLRANEKLFF,TGTGCCAGCAGCCTCCCGGCAGGGGACCTGAGGGCTAATGAAAAACTGTTTTTT
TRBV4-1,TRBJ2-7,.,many,CASSLMTGPYEQYF,TGCGCCAGCAGCTTAATGACAGGTCCCTACGAGCAGTACTTC
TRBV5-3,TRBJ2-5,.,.,CARSPTFKGTQYF,TGTGCCAGAAGCCCGACCTTTAAAGGGACCCAGTACTTC
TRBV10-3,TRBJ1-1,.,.,CAISEIKGGQTEAFF,TGTGCCATCAGTGAGATAAAAGGGGGGCAGACTGAAGCTTTCTTT
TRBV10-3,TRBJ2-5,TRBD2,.,CAISEVTSGRYETQYF,TGTGCCATCAGTGAGGTGACTAGCGGGAGGTATGAGACCCAGTACTTC
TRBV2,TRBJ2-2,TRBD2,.,CASSVALAGGPSGELFF,TGTGCCAGCAGTGTTGCACTAGCGGGAGGGCCGAGCGGGGAGCTGTTTTTT
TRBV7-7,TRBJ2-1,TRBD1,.,CASSLDRVSEQFF,TGTGCTAGCAGCTTAGACAGGGTCTCGGAGCAGTTCTTC
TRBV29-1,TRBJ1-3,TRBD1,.,CSVRTGSGNTIYF,TGCAGCGTACGGACAGGGTCTGGAAACACCATATATTTT
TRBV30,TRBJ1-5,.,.,CAWSWGPSGPQHF,TGTGCCTGGAGTTGGGGGCCATCGGGGCCCCAGCATTTT
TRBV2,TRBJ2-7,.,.,CASGGRTTYEQYF,TGTGCCAGTGGGGGACGGACGACCTACGAGCAGTACTTC
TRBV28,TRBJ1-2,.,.,CASSFYRDGYTF,TGTGCCAGCAGTTTTTACAGAGATGGCTACACCTTC
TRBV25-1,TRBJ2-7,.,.,CASSETELLTYEQYF,TGTGCCAGCAGTGAGACAGAACTCCTAACCTACGAGCAGTACTTC
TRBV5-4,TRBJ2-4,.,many,CASSTREKGLNIQYF,TGTGCCAGCAGTACGAGGGAGAAGGGATTAAACATTCAGTACTTC
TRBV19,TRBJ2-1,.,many,CASSNHNEQFF,TGTGCCAGTAGTAACCACAATGAGCAGTTCTTC
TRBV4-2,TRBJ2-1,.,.,CASSQGVGLTGNYNEQFF,TGTGCCAGCAGCCAAGGGGTCGGATTGACGGGAAACTACAATGAGCAGTTCTTC
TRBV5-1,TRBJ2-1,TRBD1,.,CASSTGQGAYNEQFF,TGCGCCAGCAGCACCGGACAGGGGGCCTACAATGAGCAGTTCTTC
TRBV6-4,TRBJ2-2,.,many,CASSDGESNTGELFF,TGTGCCAGCAGTGACGGGGAATCGAACACCGGGGAGCTGTTTTTT